The entry below gives a single T cell receptor beta chain sequence along with its context. Looked up from germline, CDR1 is SGDLS and CDR2 is YYNGEE. Trimming removed 7 bases at V and 3 bases at J, with 7 bases between. There are 11 residues in the CDR3. Produced via immunoSEQ multiplex PCR; TCRdb's table is partial and in-frame only. The repertoire holds about 32,000 clones, with roughly four fifths as singletons. The time point is: cycle 4 day 1 (C4D1), after less than 7 weeks of nivolumab. Relapses following autologous stem cell transplantation were seen in all patients, with brentuximab vedotin exposure varying. These data are taken from a study of PD-1 blockade in classical Hodgkin lymphoma.

The specimen comprised peripheral blood mononuclear cells (PBMCs), sampled before the fourth cycle of nivolumab. The clonotype comes from a human donor with classical Hodgkin lymphoma. This chain connects TRBV9 to TRBJ2-5; D gene uncertain. In DNA form, the CDR3 reads TGTGCCAGCGGCGGTGAAGAGACCCAGTACTTC. As protein: CASGGEETQYF.